These 20 T cell receptor beta chains share one sample of origin, sequenced in a study of T-cell memory formation after mild COVID-19. TCRdb used MiXCR to reprocess the 5' RACE reads, holding one entry per CDR3 protein. The data contain about 190,000 distinct CDR3 sequences, roughly a tenth of them singletons. Sequencing was done on a sample of PBMCs or a T cell subset sorted from them (not recorded which). The receptors come from a man aged 18 to 30 who had mild COVID-19 (a few samples of this study predate the infection). Cell type and time point are not known.

J is TRBJ1-5 and V is TRBV20-1; D is unresolved. Germline values: CDR1 DFQATT, CDR2 SNEGSKA (reference sequence). This CDR3 is built from 13 residues. With 0 bases removed from V and 6 bases from J, the gap between germline ends came to 9 bases. The CDR3 protein is CSARDSASQPQHF. The CDR3 DNA sequence: TGCAGTGCTAGAGATTCGGCCAGTCAGCCCCAGCATTTT.

V is TRBV5-1 and J is TRBJ2-7; 7 bases are shared with TRBD1. This CDR3 is built from 14 residues. The junction had 3 bases not matched to a gene; V was cut back by 3 bases and J by 0 bases. In germline, CDR1 is SGHRS, CDR2 YFSETQ. CDR3 loop: CASSSDRSSYEQYF. The CDR3 region has the DNA TGCGCCAGCAGCTCGGACAGGAGCTCCTACGAGCAGTACTTC. The whole variable domain, remainder taken from reference TRBV5-1 and TRBJ2-7, is KAGVTQTPRYLIKTRGQQVTLSCSPISGHRSVSWYQQTPGQGLQFLFEYFSETQRNKGNFPGRFSGRQFSNSRSEMNVSTLELGDSALYLCASSSDRSSYEQYFGPGTRLTVT.

The sample holds many counts of this clonotype. The V call is TRBV5-1, the J call TRBJ2-1; D is possibly TRBD2 (6 bases). Germline CDR1 reads SGHRS; CDR2 reads YFSETQ. This CDR3 is 12 amino acids long. V lost 4 bases and J lost 6, with 8 bases in between. As DNA, the CDR3 is TGCGCCAGCAGCGCCGGGGGCAATGAGCAGTTCTTC. It yields the protein CASSAGGNEQFF.

The chain joins TRBV5-1 to TRBJ1-1; D is unclear. From germline, CDR1 is SGHRS and CDR2 YFSETQ. The CDR3 has 13 amino acids. Trimming took off 4 bases at V and 1 base at J, with 8 bases between the two ends. Here the CDR3 reads CASSNQPNTEAFF. In DNA form, the CDR3 reads TGCGCCAGCAGCAATCAGCCGAACACTGAAGCTTTCTTT.

The rearrangement links TRBV5-1 to TRBJ2-5, with 7 bases aligning to TRBD2. The V segment lost 1 base and the J segment 5 bases; nucleotides outside the gene matches: 5. The V gene's germline CDR1 is SGHRS and CDR2 YFSETQ. The CDR3 runs 14 residues. The CDR3: CASSLSAGEETQYF. DNA for the CDR3: TGCGCCAGCAGCTTGTCTGCGGGGGAGGAGACCCAGTACTTC. The whole variable domain, remainder taken from reference TRBV5-1 and TRBJ2-5, is KAGVTQTPRYLIKTRGQQVTLSCSPISGHRSVSWYQQTPGQGLQFLFEYFSETQRNKGNFPGRFSGRQFSNSRSEMNVSTLELGDSALYLCASSLSAGEETQYFGPGTRLLVL.

This sequence joins TRBV10-2 and TRBJ1-5; possible D gene TRBD1, 6 bases. The CDR3 loop spans 13 amino acids. V lost 4 bases, J lost 7 bases, and 11 bases lay in between. The germline V gene has CDR1 WSHSY and CDR2 SAAADI. The CDR3 nucleotides read TGCGCCAGCAGTGTAACAGGGAGCCAGCCCCAGCATTTT. This codes for CASSVTGSQPQHF.

In its sample, this clonotype was seen many times. This chain links TRBV19 with TRBJ1-5; 7 positions match TRBD1. The germline gives CDR1 LNHDA, CDR2 SQIVND (reference sequence). Germline trimming cut 4 bases from V and 11 bases from J; bases unmatched to any gene: 5. The CDR3 extends over 12 amino acids. Here the CDR3 reads CASSTQGGTQHF. In nucleotides, the CDR3 is TGTGCCAGTAGTACGCAGGGGGGGACCCAGCATTTT.

The CDR3 here is CASRGEYEQYF. The CDR3 region has the DNA TGTGCCAGCAGGGGGGAGTACGAGCAGTACTTC. The genes are TRBV2 and TRBJ2-7; D could derive from TRBD1 or TRBD2 (5 bases each). The CDR3 loop spans 11 amino acids. The V end was cut by 6 bases, the J end by 4 bases, with 7 bases between. Germline CDR1 and CDR2: SNHLY and FYNNEI.

This clonotype was counted only a few times. The rearrangement links TRBV7-2 to TRBJ2-3, with D possibly being TRBD1 or TRBD2 (6 bases each). This CDR3 has 14 amino acids. V was clipped by 4 bases and J by 2 bases, with 10 bases between them. Germline-derived CDR1 and CDR2 are SGHTA and FQGNSA. CDR3 coding DNA: TGTGCCAGCAGCTCGAGGGGGGCCACAGATACGCAGTATTTT. It translates to CASSSRGATDTQYF.

This chain joins TRBV20-1 and TRBJ1-1, with TRBD1 identical over 8 bases. The length of the CDR3 is 15 residues. Trimming took 0 bases from V and 5 from J; bases not matched to a gene: 8. Germline V gives CDR1 DFQATT, CDR2 SNEGSKA (reference sequence). CDR3 sequence reads: CSARDPGQGGTEAFF. For the CDR3, the DNA is TGCAGTGCTAGAGATCCCGGACAGGGAGGAACTGAAGCTTTCTTT.

This clonotype showed up just a few times. The chain carries TRBV12-3 or TRBV12-4 and TRBJ1-4; D is perhaps TRBD1 (5 bases). This CDR3 has 16 residues. V was cut by 0 bases and J by 4 bases, with 12 bases left in between. The CDR3 DNA reads as TGTGCCAGCAGTTTAGCCGTCCAGGGAATTAATGAAAAACTGTTTTTT. Protein product: CASSLAVQGINEKLFF.

This chain uses TRBV10-3 with TRBJ2-3; 8 positions match TRBD2. The CDR3 runs to 14 residues. V lost 5 bases to trimming and J lost 4 bases; unmatched junction nucleotides: 5. Per germline, CDR1 ENHRY and CDR2 SYGVKD. CDR3 nucleotide sequence: TGTGCCATCAGTTTTAGCGGGGCCGCAGATACGCAGTATTTT. Translating it yields CAISFSGAADTQYF.

In its sample, this clonotype was seen a few times. This chain links TRBV7-2 with TRBJ1-5, with 10 positions matching TRBD1. Per the germline V gene, CDR1 is SGHTA and CDR2 is FQGNSA. J gave up 3 bases and V 5 bases, and 1 base lay outside the gene matches. The CDR3 is 14 amino acids. DNA for the CDR3: TGTGCCAGCAGCGACAGGGGGCTCAATCAGCCCCAGCATTTT. Protein product: CASSDRGLNQPQHF.

In this sample, this clonotype turned up many times. This rearrangement joins TRBV9 to TRBJ2-5; TRBD2 matches 10 bases. Germline assignment: CDR1 SGDLS and CDR2 YYNGEE. Trimming took 2 bases from V and 0 from J; bases not matched to a gene: 1. The CDR3 spans 15 residues. The DNA of the CDR3 is TGTGCCAGCAGCGTGGGGACTAGCGACCAAGAGACCCAGTACTTC. As protein: CASSVGTSDQETQYF.

This clonotype came up a few times. V and J are TRBV5-5 and TRBJ1-1; D call uncertain. Between the trimmed V and J ends, which lost 0 bases and 1 base, there was a span of 7 bases. Germline values: CDR1 SGHKS, CDR2 YYEKEE (reference sequence). This CDR3 spans 14 amino acids. CDR3 nucleotides: TGTGCCAGCAGCTTGGTTTGGTGGAACACTGAAGCTTTCTTT. Its protein is CASSLVWWNTEAFF.

The chain is built from TRBV20-1 and TRBJ1-1; D gene ambiguous. Trimming took off 1 base at V and 4 bases at J, with 13 bases between the two ends. This CDR3 comprises 14 residues. CDR1 is DFQATT and CDR2 is SNEGSKA in the germline V gene (reference sequence). The CDR3 protein is CSARVGGESTEAFF. CDR3 DNA sequence: TGCAGTGCTAGAGTTGGTGGCGAGAGCACTGAAGCTTTCTTT.

This clonotype has ten or more counts. V gene TRBV3-1 combines with J gene TRBJ2-2; no reliable D call. The germline V gene encodes CDR1 LGHDT and CDR2 YNNKEL (reference sequence). V shed 7 bases and J shed 3 bases, with 18 bases lying between them. CDR3 size: 16 residues. The CDR3 DNA reads as TGTGCCAGCACCCCCAGTAAAACAGCCGACACCGGGGAGCTGTTTTTT. Translating it yields CASTPSKTADTGELFF.

In its sample, this clonotype was seen many times. The chain is built from TRBV25-1 and TRBJ2-7; 7 bases are shared with TRBD1. V shed 6 bases and J 0 bases; nucleotides not matched to a gene: 8. Germline V gene data show CDR1 as MGHDK and CDR2 as SYGVNS. This CDR3 spans 15 amino acids. The CDR3 DNA reads as TGTGCCAGCAGCCCCAGTGACAGGGCCTCCTACGAGCAGTACTTC. It encodes CASSPSDRASYEQYF.

This clonotype was counted between two and nine times. The chain couples TRBV5-1 to TRBJ2-3, with TRBD2 as a possible D gene (5 bases). The V gene lost 4 bases and the J gene lost 4 bases, with 10 bases spanning the gap. The CDR3 runs 13 residues. Germline loops: CDR1 SGHRS, CDR2 YFSETQ. The CDR3 loop reads CASSLGESDTQYF. The CDR3 DNA sequence: TGCGCCAGCAGCCTCGGGGAATCAGATACGCAGTATTTT.

This clonotype was seen a handful of times. The chain links TRBV7-2 to TRBJ2-7; 8 bases are a match to TRBD2. The CDR3 runs 13 residues. In germline, CDR1 is SGHTA, CDR2 FQGNSA. V shed 3 bases and J 4 bases; nucleotides not matched to a gene: 2. The CDR3 region has the DNA TGTGCCAGCAGCTTGGGACTAGAGTACGAGCAGTACTTC. This gives the protein CASSLGLEYEQYF.